The clone carrying this TCR beta chain was detected ten times or more. Its antigen remains unknown. Bone marrow was sampled from every patient at the time of active disease. These data originate in a study of read filtering for tumor transcriptome and immune sequencing. Study at large: By R-ISS, stages I, II and III held roughly 8, 16 and 7 patients. Whole-transcriptome libraries were prepared after DNase treatment.

Study-wide points: Without single-read clonotypes, shared clonotype proportions correlated more between IR-seq and RNA-seq.

V shed 6 bases and J shed 0 bases, with 12 bases lying between them. The CDR3 is made up of 14 amino acids. Germline CDR1 DFQATT, CDR2 SNEGSKA (reference sequence). Molecular barcoded adaptors covering alpha/delta and beta/gamma chains were used on roughly 400 ng RNA. TCRdb re-derived calls from the reads in MiXCR, one entry per CDR3 protein. The sample holds 35,000 to 40,000 distinct CDR3 sequences, about 14% seen once. The receptor was derived from a donor aged 40 or older with multiple myeloma. This chain uses TRBV20-1 with TRBJ2-1; D perhaps matches TRBD1 (5 bases). Source material: a population of CD138-negative cells sorted from bone marrow. The CDR3 reads CSAQGDTSYNEQFF. CDR3 nucleotide sequence: TGCAGTGCGCAGGGTGATACCTCCTACAATGAGCAGTTCTTC.